Listed here are 14 T cell receptor beta chains from one sample, sequenced in a study of shared clonotypes between healthy human individuals. Method: immunoSEQ multiplex PCR; TCRdb's copy keeps in-frame clones and lacks some. The sample records over a million clones, around 78% being singletons. Specimen: memory CD4+ T cells from PBMCs. Documented subset: CD45RA-negative fraction. Source of these receptors: a man aged 18 to 29 in good health. Some clones in this sample may be carry-over from other donors' samples.

The chain combines TRBV27 with TRBJ1-2, with D possibly TRBD1 on 6 matching bases. Between the trimmed V and J ends, which lost 4 bases and 4 bases, there was a span of 25 bases. Germline loops: CDR1 MNHEY, CDR2 SMNVEV (reference sequence). The CDR3 has 18 residues. CDR3 nucleotide sequence: TGTGCCAGCAGTTCCCGAGCCCGACAGGCGGGGGCGGGCTATGGCTACACCTTC. It is translated as CASSSRARQAGAGYGYTF.

Concerning this clone: Other nucleotide sequences in the sample specify the same CDR3. This chain connects TRBV28 to TRBJ1-1; D is perhaps TRBD1 (5 bases). The CDR3 runs to 14 residues. CDR1 MDHEN and CDR2 SYDVKM come from the germline V gene. Trimming pared 3 bases from V and 1 base from J, leaving 9 bases between. The CDR3 bases are TGTGCCAGCAGTTTCGGGGGAGCGAACACTGAAGCTTTCTTT. It yields the protein CASSFGGANTEAFF.

As concerns this clone: A much larger clonotype is one base distant, so this may be a read error. The sample has other DNA sequences that encode this CDR3 too. J is TRBJ1-1 and V is TRBV30, with D possibly TRBD1 on 6 matching bases. CDR1 is GTSNPN and CDR2 is SVGIG in the germline V gene (reference sequence). The CDR3 is made up of 12 amino acids. In DNA, the CDR3 is TGCGCCTGGAGGGGGGCGGGGACTGAAGCTTTCTTT. Its protein is CAWRGAGTEAFF.

J is TRBJ2-7 and V is TRBV6-4; D possibly corresponds to TRBD2 (5 bases). CDR1 is MRHNA and CDR2 is SNTAGT in the germline V gene. The CDR3 spans 10 residues. V lost 4 bases and J lost 7, with 5 bases in between. CDR3 DNA: TGTGCCAGCAGTGGGGAGGAGCAGTACTTC. This gives the protein CASSGEEQYF.

Remarks on this clone: This may be a read error: a much more frequent sequence differs by one nucleotide. The DNA of the CDR3 is TGCGCCAGCAGCCAATCTTTTCTTGAGGTTCCCTACGGGCAGTACTTC. It codes for CASSQSFLEVPYGQYF. V is TRBV4-3 and J is TRBJ2-7; no clear D gene. Germline V gene lookup returns CDR1 LGHNA and CDR2 YSLEER. The CDR3 is 16 residues long.

This chain links TRBV29-1 with TRBJ2-3; D call uncertain. This CDR3 is 13 amino acids long. With 5 bases removed from V and 3 bases from J, the gap between germline ends came to 12 bases. In germline, CDR1 is SQVTM, CDR2 ANQGSEA. The CDR3 region is CSVKFRPTDTQYF. The CDR3 DNA follows: TGCAGCGTTAAGTTCCGCCCGACAGATACGCAGTATTTT.

V usage is TRBV7-2 and J usage is TRBJ1-5; D perhaps matches TRBD1 (6 bases). Germline V gives CDR1 SGHTA, CDR2 FQGNSA. V was clipped by 5 bases and J by 7 bases, with 12 bases between them. The CDR3 extends over 13 amino acids. The CDR3 coding sequence is TGTGCCAGCAGCCAGGGACAACGACAGCCCCAGCATTTT. This gives the protein CASSQGQRQPQHF.

The chain couples TRBV6-5 to TRBJ1-2; D not certain. With 5 bases removed from V and 4 bases from J, the gap between germline ends came to 14 bases. Germline loops: CDR1 MNHEY, CDR2 SVGAGI. The CDR3 has 14 residues. CDR3 amino acids: CASSHFPVGYGYTF. As DNA, the CDR3 is TGTGCCAGCAGTCATTTCCCCGTGGGCTATGGCTACACCTTC.

V gene TRBV6-1 combines with J gene TRBJ2-2; 7 nucleotides align to TRBD1. The CDR3 length is 13 residues. Trimming at V came to 6 bases and at J to 7 bases, leaving 5 bases not matched to a gene. Germline CDR1 is MNHNS and CDR2 is SASEGT. CDR3 in DNA: TGTGCCAGCAGCAACGACAGGGTCGGGGAGCTGTTTTTT. This gives the protein CASSNDRVGELFF.

Concerning this clone itself: The sample carries other DNA sequences with the same CDR3. The chain has TRBV7-3 and TRBJ2-2, with D perhaps TRBD1 (5 bases). This CDR3 is 13 amino acids long. V dropped 0 bases and J dropped 6 bases, with 5 bases sitting between them. Germline CDR1 reads SGHTA; CDR2 reads FQGTGA. The DNA for the CDR3 is TGTGCCAGCAGCTTAACACAGGCCGGGGAGCTGTTTTTT. This encodes CASSLTQAGELFF.

The rearrangement links TRBV18 to TRBJ2-5, with 9 positions matching TRBD2. After removal of 1 base from V and 7 bases from J, the junction contained 7 bases not matched to a gene. Looked up from germline, CDR1 is KGHSH and CDR2 is LQKENI. The CDR3 extends over 15 amino acids. In DNA form, the CDR3 reads TGTGCCAGCTCACCACGGGCTAGCGGGGAAGGGACCCAGTACTTC. Translated: CASSPRASGEGTQYF. The full variable domain, completed using reference TRBV18 and TRBJ2-5, is NAGVMQNPRHLVRRRGQEARLRCSPMKGHSHVYWYRQLPEEGLKFMVYLQKENIIDESGMPKERFSAEFPKEGPSILRIQQVVRGDSAAYFCASSPRASGEGTQYFGPGTRLLVL.

This clone was seen a handful of times. The same CDR3 also results from other DNA sequences found in this sample. The gene calls are TRBV28 and TRBJ1-5; unclear D gene. This CDR3 has 12 amino acids. Trimming took 4 bases from V and 5 from J, leaving 6 bases between them. CDR1 and CDR2 from the germline V gene are MDHEN and SYDVKM. This CDR3 is CASSSQDQPQHF. The CDR3 nucleotides read TGTGCCAGCAGTTCACAAGATCAGCCCCAGCATTTT.

The chain couples TRBV2 to TRBJ2-7; 9 nucleotides align to TRBD2. This CDR3 contains 13 residues. Germline V gives CDR1 SNHLY, CDR2 FYNNEI. The V and J ends lost 7 bases and 3 bases, in that order; junction bases with no gene match: 4. In DNA form, the CDR3 reads TGTGCCAGCAAATTTAGCGGGAGCTACGAGCAGTACTTC. This codes for CASKFSGSYEQYF.

V gene TRBV5-1 combines with J gene TRBJ2-7, with D tentatively TRBD1 or TRBD2 (5 bases each). V dropped 0 bases and J dropped 1 base, with 11 bases sitting between them. CDR3 size: 15 residues. From germline, CDR1 is SGHRS and CDR2 YFSETQ. CDR3 protein: CASSLGGFGSYEQYF. The CDR3 DNA is TGCGCCAGCAGCTTGGGGGGGTTTGGATCCTACGAGCAGTACTTC.